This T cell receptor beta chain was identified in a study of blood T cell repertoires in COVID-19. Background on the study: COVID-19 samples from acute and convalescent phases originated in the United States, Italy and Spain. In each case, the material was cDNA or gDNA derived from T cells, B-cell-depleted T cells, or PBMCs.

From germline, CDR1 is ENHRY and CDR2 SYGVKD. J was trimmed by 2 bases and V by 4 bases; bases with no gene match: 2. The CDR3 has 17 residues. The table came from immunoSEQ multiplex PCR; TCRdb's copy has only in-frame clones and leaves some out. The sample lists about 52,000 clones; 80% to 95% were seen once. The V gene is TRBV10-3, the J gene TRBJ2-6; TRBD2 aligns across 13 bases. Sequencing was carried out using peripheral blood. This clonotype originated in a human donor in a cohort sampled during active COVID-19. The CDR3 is CAISAGTSGTGANVLTF. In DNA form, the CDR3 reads TGTGCCATCAGTGCCGGGACTAGCGGGACTGGGGCCAACGTCCTGACTTTC.